Below are 26 T cell receptor beta chains sequenced from a single sample in a study of identifying expanded T cells in peripheral blood. Profiling relied on immunoSEQ multiplex PCR, and the TCRdb table lists in-frame clones only, not all of them. The sample lists 100,000 to 150,000 clones, approximately 86% occurring once. Sequencing input: blood. All receptors come from a person aged 18 to 75 in good health.

The chain links TRBV7-8 to TRBJ1-5; D is possibly TRBD1 (6 bases). V was trimmed by 1 base and J by 9 bases, leaving 16 bases between them. This CDR3 is built from 15 residues. Germline CDR1 SGHVS, CDR2 FQNEAQ. CDR3 loop: CASSLVWGGEGPQHF. The CDR3 DNA sequence: TGTGCCAGCAGCTTAGTTTGGGGGGGCGAGGGGCCCCAGCATTTT.

This rearrangement joins TRBV11-3 to TRBJ2-2; D unresolved. CDR1 is SGHNT and CDR2 is YENEEA in the germline V gene. CDR3 size: 13 residues. The V gene lost 1 base and the J gene lost 6 bases, with 6 bases spanning the gap. The CDR3 nucleotides read TGTGCCAGCAGCTTAGTGGTTTCCGGGGAGCTGTTTTTT. Its translation: CASSLVVSGELFF.

The genes are TRBV18 and TRBJ2-4; D call uncertain. The germline V and J ends were trimmed by 6 bases and 0 bases, with 9 bases remaining between them. The CDR3 has 14 amino acids. Germline V gives CDR1 KGHSH, CDR2 LQKENI. The CDR3: CASSSTEAKNIQYF. The CDR3 DNA is TGTGCCAGCTCGTCAACAGAAGCCAAAAACATTCAGTACTTC.

This clone turned up a few times. The chain links TRBV18 to TRBJ1-5; a weak D match, TRBD1 (5 bases). Per germline, CDR1 KGHSH and CDR2 LQKENI. The CDR3 is 14 residues long. V lost 2 bases and J lost 2, with 7 bases in between. CDR3 loop: CASSPGAGNQPQHF. Here the CDR3 DNA reads TGTGCCAGCTCACCAGGGGCCGGCAATCAGCCCCAGCATTTT.

The V and J genes are TRBV5-4 and TRBJ1-1, with D hard to call. V lost 5 bases, J lost 11 bases, and 16 bases lay in between. CDR1 is SGHNT and CDR2 is YYREEE in the germline V gene (reference sequence). The CDR3 covers 12 residues. CDR3 nucleotide sequence: TGTGCCAGCAGATATAGCGATGGATTGGCTTTCTTT. Protein sequence: CASRYSDGLAFF.

The chain couples TRBV7-3 to TRBJ2-2; D tentatively reads TRBD1 or TRBD2 (6 bases each). Trimming removed 4 bases from V and 7 bases from J, with 13 bases in between. The CDR3 has 14 residues. Germline loops: CDR1 SGHTA, CDR2 FQGTGA. Written as DNA, the CDR3 is TGTGCCAGCAGCTCAATACAGGGAGGCGGGGAGCTGTTTTTT. It codes for CASSSIQGGGELFF.

The rearrangement uses TRBV5-4 and TRBJ2-1; the D gene is possibly TRBD2 (6 bases). Germline V gives CDR1 SGHNT, CDR2 YYREEE (reference sequence). The length of the CDR3 is 15 residues. V was pared by 0 bases and J by 8 bases, with 15 bases between. CDR3 nucleotide sequence: TGTGCCAGCAGCTTGGGCCCTAGCGATGGGGATGAGCAGTTCTTC. Translating it yields CASSLGPSDGDEQFF.

The rearrangement joins TRBV4-1 to TRBJ1-5; no definite D call. With 4 bases removed from V and 4 bases from J, the gap between germline ends came to 14 bases. Germline assignment: CDR1 MGHRA and CDR2 YSYEKL. This CDR3 has 15 residues. The CDR3 DNA reads as TGCGCCAGCAGCCGATTCTTGACGGAGAATCAGCCCCAGCATTTT. As protein: CASSRFLTENQPQHF.

The rearrangement uses TRBV28 and TRBJ2-1, with D unresolved. The CDR3 runs 16 residues. Per germline, CDR1 MDHEN and CDR2 SYDVKM. The V end lost 1 base, the J end lost 0 bases, and 10 bases lay between the germline ends. CDR3 sequence (DNA): TGTGCCAGCAGTTTATTTTCAGTGGGCTCCTACAATGAGCAGTTCTTC. Translating it yields CASSLFSVGSYNEQFF.

This chain connects TRBV28 to TRBJ2-7, with D hard to call. Trimming took 5 bases from V and 3 from J, leaving 5 bases between them. Per the germline V gene, CDR1 is MDHEN and CDR2 is SYDVKM. CDR3 length: 11 residues. CDR3 nucleotide sequence: TGTGCCAGCAGTACCCACTACGAGCAGTACTTC. Protein: CASSTHYEQYF.

This chain uses TRBV7-9 with TRBJ2-7, with D perhaps TRBD1 (5 bases). The CDR3 is 15 residues long. V was clipped by 0 bases and J by 2 bases, with 11 bases between them. The germline gives CDR1 SEHNR, CDR2 FQNEAQ (reference sequence). The CDR3 protein is CASSLAADTPYEQYF. CDR3 coding DNA: TGTGCCAGCAGCTTAGCTGCGGACACGCCCTACGAGCAGTACTTC.

The chain carries TRBV15 and TRBJ1-2; 7 nucleotides match TRBD1. CDR3 length equals 15 residues. Germline-derived CDR1 and CDR2 are LNHNV and YYDKDF (reference sequence). V was pared by 2 bases and J by 4 bases, with 7 bases of the junction left unmatched. The DNA of the CDR3 is TGTGCCACCAGCAGACCCTTCGGACAGGCCTATGGCTACACCTTC. Encoded protein: CATSRPFGQAYGYTF. The full variable domain, its missing parts supplied by reference TRBV15 and TRBJ1-2, is DAMVIQNPRYQVTQFGKPVTLSCSQTLNHNVMYWYQQKSSQAPKLLFHYYDKDFNNEADTPDNFQSRRPNTSFCFLDIRSPGLGDTAMYLCATSRPFGQAYGYTFGSGTRLTVV.

This chain connects TRBV5-4 to TRBJ1-2; D is ambiguous. Trimming pared 4 bases from V and 4 bases from J, leaving 17 bases between. From germline, CDR1 is SGHNT and CDR2 YYREEE (reference sequence). This CDR3 contains 15 residues. CDR3 sequence: CASSGIDWLGYGYTF. In DNA form, the CDR3 reads TGTGCCAGCAGCGGAATAGACTGGCTGGGCTATGGCTACACCTTC.

This clone has only one observation. The CDR3 sequence: CASTSHSNTEAFF. CDR3 sequence (DNA): TGCGCCAGCACCAGCCATTCCAACACTGAAGCTTTCTTT. J is TRBJ1-1 and V is TRBV10-2; D is undetermined. This CDR3 has 13 residues. Germline values: CDR1 WSHSY, CDR2 SAAADI. V lost 7 bases to trimming and J lost 2 bases, with 11 bases between them.

V and J are TRBV21-1 and TRBJ1-2. TRBV21-1 is a known pseudogene. The length of the CDR3 is 14 residues. The CDR3 bases are TGTGCCAGCAGCCCTCCCTCGTTCCAGCATGGCTACACCTTC. The encoded protein is CASSPPSFQHGYTF.

The V gene is TRBV5-4, the J gene TRBJ2-2; 11 nucleotides align to TRBD2. The CDR3 consists of 16 residues. Germline values: CDR1 SGHNT, CDR2 YYREEE (reference sequence). Trimming removed 0 bases from V and 7 bases from J; junction bases left unmatched: 5. This CDR3 reads CASSLGLAGSGGELFF. The CDR3 DNA is TGTGCCAGCAGCTTGGGACTAGCGGGATCTGGCGGGGAGCTGTTTTTT. The whole variable domain, filled in from reference TRBV5-4 and TRBJ2-2, reads ETGVTQSPTHLIKTRGQQVTLRCSSQSGHNTVSWYQQALGQGPQFIFQYYREEENGRGNFPPRFSGLQFPNYSSELNVNALELDDSALYLCASSLGLAGSGGELFFGEGSRLTVL.

This chain's CDR3 is CASSPWTGNQPQHF. CDR3 DNA sequence: TGTGCCAGCAGCCCTTGGACAGGGAATCAGCCCCAGCATTTT. The rearrangement links TRBV2 to TRBJ1-5; 8 bases align to TRBD1. The CDR3 runs to 14 residues. The germline gives CDR1 SNHLY, CDR2 FYNNEI. The J segment lost 4 bases and the V segment lost 6 bases, leaving 5 bases of the junction unmatched.

The chain has TRBV28 and TRBJ1-2; TRBD1 matches 8 bases. CDR1 is MDHEN and CDR2 is SYDVKM in the germline V gene. Trimming removed 5 bases from V and 10 bases from J; junction bases left unmatched: 3. The CDR3 has 11 amino acids. The CDR3 here is CASSETGDYTF. The CDR3 region has the DNA TGTGCCAGCAGTGAGACAGGGGACTACACCTTC.

The V and J genes are TRBV10-3 and TRBJ1-3, with D perhaps matching TRBD1 (6 bases). The germline V gene encodes CDR1 ENHRY and CDR2 SYGVKD. CDR3 length: 15 amino acids. Deletions cut 7 bases from V and 0 bases from J, with 13 bases between. The chain's CDR3 is CAINPGHVSGNTIYF. CDR3 sequence (DNA): TGTGCCATCAACCCGGGACACGTCTCTGGAAACACCATATATTTT.

This clone has a handful of counts. Other DNA sequences in the same sample also yield this CDR3. The rearrangement joins TRBV18 to TRBJ1-5; no firm D call. The CDR3 is 14 residues long. Trimming left V 2 bases short and J 0 bases short, with 5 bases between. Germline assignment: CDR1 KGHSH and CDR2 LQKENI. This CDR3 is CASSPTNSNQPQHF. The CDR3 bases are TGTGCCAGCTCACCAACAAATAGCAATCAGCCCCAGCATTTT.

This chain links TRBV11-3 with TRBJ2-1; D gene unclear. Trimming took off 1 base at V and 4 bases at J, with 2 bases between the two ends. The CDR3 is 12 residues long. In germline, CDR1 is SGHNT, CDR2 YENEEA. The CDR3 protein is CASSLGYNEQFF. The CDR3 coding sequence is TGTGCCAGCAGCTTAGGGTACAATGAGCAGTTCTTC.

The J gene is TRBJ2-2, the V gene TRBV27, with D possibly being TRBD1 (5 bases). V lost 7 bases, J lost 5 bases, and 11 bases lay in between. Germline assignment: CDR1 MNHEY and CDR2 SMNVEV (reference sequence). The CDR3 consists of 13 residues. The CDR3 here is CASKAGWTGELFF. The CDR3 nucleotides are TGTGCCAGCAAGGCAGGGTGGACCGGGGAGCTGTTTTTT.

This chain uses TRBV19 with TRBJ1-5, with D hard to call. The V and J ends lost 6 bases and 4 bases respectively, with 13 bases between them. This CDR3 comprises 14 residues. Germline-derived CDR1 and CDR2 are LNHDA and SQIVND (reference sequence). The CDR3 sequence is CASSLLDVNQPQHF. DNA for the CDR3: TGTGCCAGTAGCCTTTTGGACGTAAATCAGCCCCAGCATTTT.

This clone appeared a few times. The J gene is TRBJ2-3, the V gene TRBV7-9, with 7 bases matching TRBD2. Germline CDR1 and CDR2: SEHNR and FQNEAQ (reference sequence). The CDR3 spans 15 residues. After removal of 5 bases from V and 3 bases from J, the junction contained 8 bases not matched to a gene. The CDR3 nucleotides read TGTGCCAGCAGCCGACGGTGGGAGGGAACAGATACGCAGTATTTT. Translation gives CASSRRWEGTDTQYF. Based on the CDR3 plus reference TRBV7-9 and TRBJ2-3, the full variable domain is DTGVSQNPRHKITKRGQNVTFRCDPISEHNRLYWYRQTLGQGPEFLTYFQNEAQLEKSRLLSDRFSAERPKGSFSTLEIQRTEQGDSAMYLCASSRRWEGTDTQYFGPGTRLTVL.

This clone was seen a few times. The chain couples TRBV6-5 to TRBJ2-7; D is perhaps TRBD1 (6 bases). The germline gives CDR1 MNHEY, CDR2 SVGAGI. Trimming took off 4 bases at V and 4 bases at J, with 17 bases between the two ends. The CDR3 totals 15 residues. The CDR3: CASSSVSGQSYEQYF. The CDR3 DNA is TGTGCCAGCAGTTCCGTATCTGGACAGAGTTACGAGCAGTACTTC.

J is TRBJ1-1 and V is TRBV2; D unclear. CDR1 SNHLY and CDR2 FYNNEI come from the germline V gene. This CDR3 is built from 13 residues. V lost 7 bases and J lost 6, with 15 bases in between. The CDR3 DNA reads TGTGCCAGCACCTACCAGGCTTACGCTGAAGCTTTCTTT. Protein product: CASTYQAYAEAFF.